This T cell receptor beta chain was profiled in a study of response to subunit inactivated influenza vaccine. V lost 5 bases and J 2 bases, leaving 7 bases between the germline ends. Germline CDR1 MNHNS, CDR2 SASEGT. The CDR3 is 13 residues long. In this sample, this clonotype turned up a few times. In TCRdb, the RT-PCR reads were re-called with MiXCR into one record per CDR3 protein. The table has roughly 550,000 distinct CDR3 sequences, around 21% seen once. The same data also contributed to another study, on T cells expressing NK-cell markers. Turning to that study: For TCR beta, cDNA was produced by 5'RACE template switching with UMIs. Sorted CD3+CD56+NKG2C+, CD3+CD56+NKG2C- and CD3+CD56-NKG2C+ T-cell subsets were beta-chain profiled. The leading position in the CD3+CD56-NKG2C+ fraction of four donors also went to these clonotypes. HCMV specificity of the expanded NKG2C+ T cell clones was not established.

The sample was CD4+ T cells sorted from PBMCs, taken less than 13 days after vaccination. V usage is TRBV6-1 and J usage is TRBJ1-3; D unresolved. The TCR was taken from a man over 45 who received an inactivated influenza vaccine. In DNA, the CDR3 is TGTGCCAGCAGTCCGCGGGCTGGAAACACCATATATTTT. Its translation: CASSPRAGNTIYF.